A single sample gave rise to the 15 T cell receptor beta chains below, sequenced in a study of blood T cell repertoires in COVID-19. TCRdb's table, derived via immunoSEQ multiplex PCR, lists solely in-frame clones and lacks some. The profile covers roughly 260,000 clones, with more than 70% appearing a single time and less than 3% taken by the ten largest. Sequenced sample: peripheral blood. The receptors were gathered from a woman in her fifties or sixties with acute or convalescent COVID-19.

The chain carries TRBV27 and TRBJ2-1, with 8 bases aligning to TRBD1. The CDR3 spans 15 residues. Germline CDR1 reads MNHEY; CDR2 reads SMNVEV (reference sequence). Trimming cost V 7 bases and J 4 bases; bases outside gene matches: 9. This CDR3 reads CASTIPGTGYNEQFF. The CDR3 DNA reads as TGTGCCAGCACAATCCCCGGGACAGGTTACAATGAGCAGTTCTTC.

This clone appeared once. The V gene is TRBV10-3, the J gene TRBJ2-1; 7 bases match TRBD2. The J segment lost 0 bases and the V segment lost 10 bases, leaving 12 bases of the junction unmatched. The V gene's germline CDR1 is ENHRY and CDR2 SYGVKD. There are 16 residues in the CDR3. CDR3 sequence reads: CATLSLGGSSYNEQFF. The CDR3 nucleotides read TGTGCCACCCTAAGCCTGGGAGGGAGCTCCTACAATGAGCAGTTCTTC.

The count of this clone is one. The J gene is TRBJ2-1, the V gene TRBV9, with 8 bases that match TRBD2. The CDR3 length is 17 residues. From germline, CDR1 is SGDLS and CDR2 YYNGEE. V lost 0 bases, J lost 0 bases, and 5 bases stayed unmatched. The CDR3 is CASSVASGRYSYNEQFF. The CDR3 DNA follows: TGTGCCAGCAGCGTAGCCAGCGGGAGATACTCCTACAATGAGCAGTTCTTC. Full variable domain (remainder filled in from reference TRBV9 and TRBJ2-1): DSGVTQTPKHLITATGQRVTLRCSPRSGDLSVYWYQQSLDQGLQFLIQYYNGEERAKGNILERFSAQQFPDLHSELNLSSLELGDSALYFCASSVASGRYSYNEQFFGPGTRLTVL.

This sequence joins TRBV5-1 and TRBJ2-3, with 9 positions matching TRBD2. V gave up 4 bases and J gave up 2 bases; unmatched junction bases: 5. The CDR3 is made up of 15 amino acids. Germline V gene sequence: CDR1 SGHRS, CDR2 YFSETQ. In nucleotides, the CDR3 is TGCGCCAGCAGCCTCAAGCGGGAGGTCACAGATACGCAGTATTTT. Translating it yields CASSLKREVTDTQYF.

The chain combines TRBV12-3 or TRBV12-4 with TRBJ1-5; D unclear. V gave up 4 bases and J gave up 4 bases, with 8 bases separating them. There are 13 residues in the CDR3. CDR3 sequence (DNA): TGTGCCAGCAGTTCCACCGGGAATCAGCCCCAGCATTTT. It encodes CASSSTGNQPQHF.

The chain recombines TRBV2 with TRBJ1-6; 9 nucleotides agree with TRBD1. The germline gives CDR1 SNHLY, CDR2 FYNNEI. This CDR3 contains 16 residues. V dropped 5 bases and J dropped 5; count of bases not matched to a gene: 7. The CDR3 loop reads CASSTGGYANNSPLHF. The CDR3 region has the DNA TGTGCCAGCAGTACAGGGGGCTACGCCAATAATTCACCCCTCCACTTT.

This chain joins TRBV28 and TRBJ2-1; D unclear. Germline CDR1 is MDHEN and CDR2 is SYDVKM. V was shortened by 6 bases and J by 11 bases, with 14 bases between the two germline ends. This CDR3 contains 12 residues. The CDR3 loop is CASSQNRRKQFF. DNA of the CDR3: TGTGCCAGCAGCCAAAATCGGCGGAAGCAGTTCTTC.

The count of this clone is one. The chain links TRBV6-5 to TRBJ1-5; D ambiguous. The CDR3 runs to 15 residues. V lost 0 bases, J lost 4 bases, and 10 bases lay in between. Germline-derived CDR1 and CDR2 are MNHEY and SVGAGI. The CDR3 DNA sequence: TGTGCCAGCAGTTACTCGATTGCACAGAATCAGCCCCAGCATTTT. Protein: CASSYSIAQNQPQHF.

V and J are TRBV5-4 and TRBJ2-3, with 9 bases aligning to TRBD1. The CDR3 extends over 14 amino acids. The trim removed 5 bases at V and 6 bases at J, leaving 7 bases unmatched. CDR1 SGHNT and CDR2 YYREEE come from the germline V gene (reference sequence). In nucleotides, the CDR3 is TGTGCCAGCAGTTCCGGGACAGGGACGGATACGCAGTATTTT. Protein product: CASSSGTGTDTQYF.

The V and J genes are TRBV28 and TRBJ1-2; D not resolved. V was shortened by 10 bases and J by 4 bases, with 13 bases between the two germline ends. The CDR3 has 12 residues. Germline V gene lookup returns CDR1 MDHEN and CDR2 SYDVKM. This CDR3 is CATLPGRYGYTF. The CDR3 nucleotides read TGTGCCACTCTCCCCGGTCGCTATGGCTACACCTTC.

This clone came up a few times. This chain links TRBV21-1 with TRBJ2-7; the D call in the table, TRBD2, was not verified against the DNA. TRBV21-1 is classified as a pseudogene. This CDR3 spans 15 amino acids. The CDR3 is CASSKWGRTTYEQYF. CDR3 bases: TGTGCCAGCAGCAAATGGGGACGGACTACCTACGAGCAGTACTTC.

The chain recombines TRBV15 with TRBJ2-5, with D maybe TRBD2 (6 bases). This CDR3 region has 14 residues. Trimming took off 1 base at V and 7 bases at J, with 13 bases between the two ends. Germline CDR1 and CDR2: LNHNV and YYDKDF (reference sequence). DNA for the CDR3: TGTGCCACCAGCAGAGGTCCGGGAGAGGTGACCCAGTACTTC. Translated, it gives CATSRGPGEVTQYF.

This chain uses TRBV3-1 (or the pseudogene TRBV3-2) with TRBJ2-1; D is ambiguous. Trimming pared 8 bases from V and 2 bases from J, leaving 10 bases between. The CDR3 runs to 13 residues. The germline gives CDR1 LGHDT, CDR2 YNNKEL (reference sequence). The CDR3 loop is CASRESTYNEQFF. The CDR3 DNA is TGTGCCAGCCGTGAGTCGACCTACAATGAGCAGTTCTTC.

This clone has only a few counts. The chain has TRBV27 and TRBJ1-2, with a possible D match to TRBD1 (5 bases). CDR1 and CDR2 (germline): MNHEY, SMNVEV (reference sequence). Trimming cost V 5 bases and J 0 bases, with 16 bases left between them. The CDR3 consists of 16 residues. The DNA for the CDR3 is TGTGCCAGCAGTCACTACGGGGGGAGGGCTAACTATGGCTACACCTTC. Translation: CASSHYGGRANYGYTF.

This rearrangement joins TRBV21-1 to TRBJ1-3. TRBV21-1 is shown as a pseudogene. The CDR3 spans 17 residues. In DNA, the CDR3 is TGTGCCAGCAGTCCCATAGACCTCGGGAATCCTGGAAACACCATATATTTT. It is translated as CASSPIDLGNPGNTIYF.